Shown below are 25 T cell receptor beta chains from a single sample sequenced in a study of early T cells in non-severe SARS-CoV-2 infection. Each CDR3 protein is one row after TCRdb ran MiXCR on the 5' RACE reads. The repertoire holds over 95,000 distinct CDR3 sequences, with over 15% as singletons. Sequences were obtained from whole blood. The receptors derive from an adult who was a healthcare worker with PCR-confirmed SARS-CoV-2 infection or an uninfected control (not recorded which).

The chain has TRBV29-1 and TRBJ2-1; 8 bases map to TRBD1. The germline V gene has CDR1 SQVTM and CDR2 ANQGSEA. The CDR3 has 15 amino acids. Losses at the gene ends were 2 bases for V and 10 bases for J; bases not matched to a gene: 13. Written as DNA, the CDR3 is TGCAGCGTTGAATCGGCAGGGGGCGATTCTCTGGAGCAGTTCTTC. Translation gives CSVESAGGDSLEQFF.

The chain links TRBV7-2 to TRBJ1-5, with TRBD1 matching 7 bases. Germline CDR1 is SGHTA and CDR2 is FQGNSA. With V trimmed by 5 bases and J by 3 bases, 7 bases remained unmatched. The CDR3 sequence is 15 residues long. The CDR3 here is CASSPDRLDNQPQHF. CDR3 sequence (DNA): TGTGCCAGCAGCCCGGACAGGCTTGACAATCAGCCCCAGCATTTT.

This clonotype was detected a few times. The chain is built from TRBV13 and TRBJ2-7; 8 bases are shared with TRBD1. The CDR3 extends over 14 amino acids. The V gene end was trimmed by 4 bases and the J gene end by 2 bases; junction bases not matched to a gene: 4. Germline lookup yields CDR1 PRHDT and CDR2 FYEKMQ (reference sequence). In DNA, the CDR3 is TGTGCCAGCAGCTCCGGGACAGGACCCTACGAGCAGTACTTC. It translates to CASSSGTGPYEQYF.

In its sample, this clonotype was seen many times. This sequence joins TRBV28 and TRBJ2-7; TRBD2 might be the D (6 bases). The germline gives CDR1 MDHEN, CDR2 SYDVKM. This CDR3 region has 13 residues. With 3 bases removed from V and 3 bases from J, the gap between germline ends came to 9 bases. The CDR3 DNA follows: TGTGCCAGCAGTTTGGGGGGTCTCTACGAGCAGTACTTC. Its translation: CASSLGGLYEQYF.

This clonotype was detected a few times. CDR3 residues: CASSSVLRDGRAEQYF. CDR3 nucleotide sequence: TGTGCCAGCAGCTCCGTCCTCCGGGACGGACGGGCAGAGCAGTACTTC. This chain links TRBV7-2 with TRBJ2-7; D possibly matches TRBD1 or TRBD2 (5 bases each). Looked up from germline, CDR1 is SGHTA and CDR2 is FQGNSA. Trimming left V 4 bases short and J 7 bases short, with 23 bases between. The CDR3 runs to 16 residues.

This clonotype was counted a few times. The chain carries TRBV6-2 or TRBV6-3 and TRBJ1-5, with TRBD1 as a possible D gene (5 bases). The CDR3 totals 15 residues. V was clipped by 6 bases and J by 0 bases, with 12 bases between them. Germline values: CDR1 MNHEY, CDR2 SVGEGT. CDR3: CASRTQGNSNQPQHF. The CDR3 DNA reads as TGTGCCAGCAGAACCCAGGGTAATAGCAATCAGCCCCAGCATTTT.

CDR3 DNA sequence: TGTGCCAGCAGCGTAGATGCAGGAACAGATACGCAGTATTTT. Its protein is CASSVDAGTDTQYF. This rearrangement joins TRBV9 to TRBJ2-3, with unresolved D. Germline values: CDR1 SGDLS, CDR2 YYNGEE. This CDR3 contains 14 residues. Trimming left V 0 bases short and J 3 bases short, with 8 bases between.

In its sample, this clonotype was seen a few times. The gene calls are TRBV12-3 or TRBV12-4 and TRBJ2-2, with D unclear. This CDR3 is 13 amino acids long. V lost 5 bases and J 4 bases, leaving 8 bases between the germline ends. The CDR3 coding sequence is TGTGCCAGCAGTGAGACGCTCACCGGGGAGCTGTTTTTT. Translated, it gives CASSETLTGELFF.

This clonotype was recorded many times. The chain joins TRBV20-1 to TRBJ2-1; no clear D gene. CDR1 is DFQATT, CDR2 SNEGSKA, per germline (reference sequence). V was pared by 3 bases and J by 1 base, with 13 bases between. The CDR3 is 15 residues long. The CDR3 coding sequence is TGCAGTGCTAGCAAGGGCCTACATTCCTACAATGAGCAGTTCTTC. Protein product: CSASKGLHSYNEQFF.

This clonotype has just a few counts. The V and J genes are TRBV20-1 and TRBJ2-5, with 7 bases matching TRBD1. Germline V gene data show CDR1 as DFQATT and CDR2 as SNEGSKA (reference sequence). V lost 0 bases to trimming and J lost 1 base; unmatched junction nucleotides: 2. This CDR3 comprises 14 residues. The CDR3 region is CSARDRDSQETQYF. Here the CDR3 DNA reads TGCAGTGCTAGAGATCGGGACAGCCAAGAGACCCAGTACTTC.

V gene TRBV5-5 combines with J gene TRBJ1-4; TRBD1 matches 10 bases. After removal of 4 bases from V and 5 bases from J, the junction contained 8 bases not matched to a gene. The CDR3 spans 16 residues. Germline CDR1 reads SGHKS; CDR2 reads YYEKEE (reference sequence). CDR3 residues: CASSDRTGGLNEKLFF. DNA for the CDR3: TGTGCCAGCAGCGACCGGACAGGGGGGCTAAATGAAAAACTGTTTTTT.

This clonotype came up a few times. J is TRBJ2-2 and V is TRBV29-1, with D perhaps assigned TRBD1 or TRBD2 (6 bases each). Per the germline V gene, CDR1 is SQVTM and CDR2 is ANQGSEA. This CDR3 comprises 14 residues. V was cut by 7 bases and J by 1 base, with 13 bases left in between. CDR3 residues: CSATGGLNTGELFF. CDR3 coding DNA: TGCAGCGCCACCGGGGGCCTGAACACCGGGGAGCTGTTTTTT.

This clonotype was recorded a few times. J is TRBJ2-2 and V is TRBV29-1; D possibly corresponds to TRBD2 (7 bases). Germline lookup yields CDR1 SQVTM and CDR2 ANQGSEA. V was cut by 6 bases and J by 7 bases, with 24 bases left in between. This CDR3 contains 16 residues. CDR3 bases: TGCAGCGTACTTGGATCTCGGGGGGCCGATGGCGGGGAGCTGTTTTTT. Translation: CSVLGSRGADGGELFF.

In this sample, this clonotype turned up a few times. The rearrangement uses TRBV7-9 and TRBJ1-2; D may be TRBD1 (6 bases). The CDR3 has 14 amino acids. Trimming shortened V by 3 bases and J by 4 bases, and 12 bases separated the two germline ends. Germline V gene data show CDR1 as SEHNR and CDR2 as FQNEAQ (reference sequence). The CDR3 region is CASSLSDSFYGYTF. The CDR3 DNA is TGTGCCAGCAGCTTGTCGGACAGCTTCTATGGCTACACCTTC. Drawing the rest from reference TRBV7-9 and TRBJ1-2, the complete variable domain is DTGVSQNPRHKITKRGQNVTFRCDPISEHNRLYWYRQTLGQGPEFLTYFQNEAQLEKSRLLSDRFSAERPKGSFSTLEIQRTEQGDSAMYLCASSLSDSFYGYTFGSGTRLTVV.

This clonotype turned up a few times. The chain links TRBV10-3 to TRBJ2-3; no firm D call. Deletions cut 3 bases from V and 3 bases from J, with 7 bases between. The CDR3 runs to 13 residues. Germline CDR1 and CDR2: ENHRY and SYGVKD. The CDR3 loop is CAISDGGTDTQYF. CDR3 nucleotides: TGTGCCATCAGTGACGGCGGTACAGATACGCAGTATTTT.

The J gene is TRBJ2-2, the V gene TRBV29-1; D is perhaps TRBD2 (5 bases). CDR3 length: 13 residues. Trimming took 7 bases from V and 7 from J, leaving 16 bases between them. Looked up from germline, CDR1 is SQVTM and CDR2 is ANQGSEA. The CDR3 nucleotides read TGCAGCGCCGAGGGCTCACGCAGCGGGGAGCTGTTTTTT. Its translation is CSAEGSRSGELFF.

The chain has TRBV6-5 and TRBJ2-5; TRBD2 agrees at 7 bases. Germline lookup yields CDR1 MNHEY and CDR2 SVGAGI. V lost 0 bases and J lost 5; bases outside the gene matches: 12. The CDR3 sequence is 17 residues long. CDR3 residues: CASSYSTPGGGKETQYF. The CDR3 bases are TGTGCCAGCAGTTACTCGACTCCGGGCGGGGGAAAGGAGACCCAGTACTTC.

The chain couples TRBV20-1 to TRBJ2-7; 7 bases are a match to TRBD1. The germline V gene encodes CDR1 DFQATT and CDR2 SNEGSKA (reference sequence). This CDR3 region has 13 residues. The J segment lost 7 bases and the V segment lost 0 bases, leaving 6 bases of the junction unmatched. This chain's CDR3 is CSARDGTVREQYF. Here the CDR3 DNA reads TGCAGTGCTAGAGACGGGACAGTGCGAGAGCAGTACTTC.

This clonotype was observed at least ten times. The V gene is TRBV25-1, the J gene TRBJ1-2; 10 nucleotides agree with TRBD1. In germline, CDR1 is MGHDK, CDR2 SYGVNS. The CDR3 runs to 15 residues. V lost 4 bases and J lost 8; bases outside the gene matches: 10. The CDR3 DNA reads TGTGCCAGCAGTGGGGCCGGGACAGGGGTCCGCGGCTACACCTTC. Its translation: CASSGAGTGVRGYTF.

This clonotype was observed a few times. The junction departs from the called germline gene at one end, perhaps through a read error. The V gene is TRBV7-2, the J gene TRBJ1-5; maybe TRBD1 (6 bases). The germline V gene encodes CDR1 SGHTA and CDR2 FQGNSA. The length of the CDR3 is 13 residues. The CDR3 DNA sequence: TGTGCCAGCAGTTCTAACAGGGAGACTAACCCCGTTTTT. It specifies CASSSNRETNPVF.

CDR3 coding DNA: TGTGCCAGCGGCCGGACAGGGGAGTACGAGCAGTACTTC. It codes for CASGRTGEYEQYF. The gene calls are TRBV12-3 or TRBV12-4 and TRBJ2-7; 9 bases map to TRBD1. CDR3 length: 13 residues. V lost 8 bases to trimming and J lost 4 bases; unmatched junction nucleotides: 6.

This clonotype has just a few counts. The V gene is TRBV2, the J gene TRBJ2-3; 10 nucleotides line up with TRBD2. There are 18 residues in the CDR3. V was pared by 6 bases and J by 0 bases, with 12 bases of the junction left unmatched. Germline assignment: CDR1 SNHLY and CDR2 FYNNEI. In nucleotides, the CDR3 is TGTGCCAGCAGCAATCTAGCGGGAGCTTATATGAGCACAGATACGCAGTATTTT. Its protein is CASSNLAGAYMSTDTQYF.

This clonotype has more than one count but fewer than ten. The chain couples TRBV7-9 to TRBJ1-6, with D possibly being TRBD1 (5 bases). The V gene lost 4 bases and the J gene lost 7 bases, with 20 bases spanning the gap. The CDR3 sequence is 17 residues long. The germline V gene has CDR1 SEHNR and CDR2 FQNEAQ (reference sequence). This chain's CDR3 is CASSSAKDKLPNSPLHF. DNA for the CDR3: TGTGCCAGCAGCTCCGCTAAGGACAAATTACCGAATTCACCCCTCCACTTT.

The rearrangement joins TRBV7-2 to TRBJ2-7; 7 nucleotides match TRBD2. V dropped 1 base and J dropped 6; count of bases not matched to a gene: 15. From germline, CDR1 is SGHTA and CDR2 FQGNSA. The CDR3 length is 17 residues. CDR3 sequence (DNA): TGTGCCAGCAGCTTAGGTAGGGACTATAGCTTCCCCACCGAGCAGTACTTC. It encodes CASSLGRDYSFPTEQYF.

The chain employs TRBV7-6 and TRBJ2-7, with 8 bases that match TRBD1. Trimming at V came to 2 bases and at J to 3 bases, leaving 6 bases not matched to a gene. Germline V lookup: CDR1 SGHVS, CDR2 FNYEAQ. This CDR3 contains 15 residues. CDR3 sequence reads: CASSLQGAFLYEQYF. The DNA of the CDR3 is TGTGCCAGCAGCTTACAGGGGGCGTTTCTCTACGAGCAGTACTTC.